The present T cell receptor beta chain was sequenced within a study of CD8 T cells in ankylosing spondylitis. A remark on this clonotype: Its antigen is unknown.

One entry per CDR3 protein results from TCRdb running MiXCR on the 5' RACE reads. The table has hundreds of thousands of distinct CDR3 sequences, roughly 25% seen once. The germline gives CDR1 SQVTM, CDR2 ANQGSEA. This CDR3 is built from 13 residues. Trimming pared 5 bases from V and 0 bases from J, leaving 8 bases between. Study-level points and caveats: What appeared characteristic of ankylosing spondylitis blood was a TCR beta motif of several highly homologous variants. Reportedly, disease-linked clones are significantly enriched in ankylosing spondylitis patients' matched synovial fluid.

Sequencing was carried out using blood, either unsorted or a sorted T cell fraction (not recorded which). The TCR originated in a male donor with ankylosing spondylitis or in good health (not recorded which). The rearrangement joins TRBV29-1 to TRBJ2-4; no clear D. The CDR3 reads CSVSLVAKNIQYF. CDR3 DNA: TGCAGCGTTTCGCTTGTAGCCAAAAACATTCAGTACTTC. The entire variable domain, with the rest obtained from reference TRBV29-1 and TRBJ2-4, is as follows: SAVISQKPSRDICQRGTSLTIQCQVDSQVTMMFWYRQQPGQSLTLIATANQGSEATYESGFVIDKFPISRPNLTFSTLTVSNMSPEDSSIYLCSVSLVAKNIQYFGAGTRLSVL.